The rows below give T cell receptor beta chains drawn from one sample of a study of T cell repertoires in cytomegalovirus infection. One entry per CDR3 protein results from TCRdb running MiXCR on the reads. The sample records about 920,000 distinct CDR3 sequences, 30% to 40% being singletons. Their antigens remain unidentified. Sequenced here: cultured CD8+ T cells from PBMCs, sampled from culture after CMV antigen stimulation. Every receptor here comes from a human donor in good health (CMV status not recorded). Some clones in this sample may be carry-over from other donors' samples. Each CDR3 is given with its conserved first and last residue. Fields, in order: D gene, clone size, V gene, J gene, CDR3 DNA, CDR3 protein. D genes are given only for firm matches. Clone size, where shown, is once, few, many, or a class for clones that have expanded.

>.|.|TRBV5-6|TRBJ1-4
TGTGCCAGCAGTCAAAAGCCGGGAGGAAAACTGTTTTTT
CASSQKPGGKLFF
>.|few|TRBV27|TRBJ2-1
TGCGCCAGCAGCCTTTCTCGGGGAGGTTACAATGAGCAGTTCTTC
CASSLSRGGYNEQFF
>.|many|TRBV7-9|TRBJ2-5
TGTGCCAGCAGCTTAGTGGCCCGGCAGGAAGAGACCCAGTACTTC
CASSLVARQEETQYF
>.|many|TRBV12-3/TRBV12-4|TRBJ1-4
TGTGCCAGCAGTTTATCTCCCGGGACTAATGAAAAACTGTTTTTT
CASSLSPGTNEKLFF
>.|few|TRBV5-1|TRBJ1-1
TGCGCCAGCAGCTTGAGGGCCACAGACACTGAAGCTTTCTTT
CASSLRATDTEAFF
>.|.|TRBV2|TRBJ1-2
TGTGCCAGCAGTGTCAGAGACACAACGTCCCCTCTCTATGGCTACACCTTC
CASSVRDTTSPLYGYTF
>.|.|TRBV6-5|TRBJ2-1
TGTGCCAGCAGTCCAGGGGACATACAATACAATGAGCAGTTCTTC
CASSPGDIQYNEQFF
>.|few|TRBV6-5|TRBJ2-7
TGTGCCAGCAAGCCCTGGCGGGATGAGTACGAGCAGTACTTC
CASKPWRDEYEQYF
>.|few|TRBV2|TRBJ2-2
TGTGCCAGCGATGGGACCGGGGAGCTGTTTTTT
CASDGTGELFF
>TRBD2|.|TRBV5-1|TRBJ2-3
TGCGCCAGCAGCTCGACTAGCGGGGGCGTCGGGTCCGCGCAGTATTTT
CASSSTSGGVGSAQYF
>TRBD1|.|TRBV4-1|TRBJ1-1
TGCGCCAGCAGCCATGATCCGGGACAGGGGAAACCTGAAGCTTTCTTT
CASSHDPGQGKPEAFF
>.|.|TRBV3-1|TRBJ2-7
TGTGCCAGCAGCCAAGGCAGGGGTCCCACCTACGAGCAGTACTTC
CASSQGRGPTYEQYF
>TRBD2|many|TRBV7-2|TRBJ2-1
TGTGCCAGCAGCCAAACTAGCGGCTCCTACAATGAGCAGTTCTTC
CASSQTSGSYNEQFF
>.|few|TRBV11-2|TRBJ2-5
TGTGCCAGCAGCTTATTCGGCAGGCCTCGGGAGACCCAGTACTTC
CASSLFGRPRETQYF
>.|.|TRBV27|TRBJ1-1
TGTGCCAGCAGTTTATCTCTCGGAGGGAGGGCTTTCTTT
CASSLSLGGRAFF
>.|.|TRBV27|TRBJ2-3
TGTGCCAGCAGTTGGGGCCACCTTCAGCCCCAGTATTTT
CASSWGHLQPQYF
>.|few|TRBV2|TRBJ2-3
TGTGCCACCCTAAAGGGTTCAGATACGCAGTATTTT
CATLKGSDTQYF
>TRBD1|few|TRBV19|TRBJ1-5
TGTGCCAGTAGTAGTCCGGACAGGGGAAATCAGCCCCAGCATTTT
CASSSPDRGNQPQHF
>.|many|TRBV7-2|TRBJ2-5
TGTGCCAGCAGCTCCAAAGCTCAGGGTATTGAGACCCAGTACTTC
CASSSKAQGIETQYF
>.|.|TRBV6-5|TRBJ1-5
TGTGCCAGCGGTGGGTGGTCTCAGCCCCAGCATTTT
CASGGWSQPQHF
>TRBD2|.|TRBV5-4|TRBJ2-3
TGTGCCAGCAGCACCGGGGGGGCCCCAAATACGCAGTATTTT
CASSTGGAPNTQYF
>.|.|TRBV19|TRBJ1-1
TGTGCCAGTAGTTCTGGCAGGACTGGGACTGAAGCTTTCTTT
CASSSGRTGTEAFF
>TRBD2|.|TRBV20-1|TRBJ2-5
TGCAGTGCTAGAGACCGTAGCGGGGGGCAAGAGACCCAGTACTTC
CSARDRSGGQETQYF
>TRBD1|few|TRBV7-9|TRBJ2-6
TGTGCCAGCAACCAACCGGGACAGGGGGCGCCCGGGGCCAACGTCCTGACTTTC
CASNQPGQGAPGANVLTF
>TRBD1|.|TRBV7-8|TRBJ1-2
TGTGCCAGCAGCCCGGACTTAGCCAAGACAGGGGTAAACTATGGCTACACCTTC
CASSPDLAKTGVNYGYTF
>.|.|TRBV24-1|TRBJ1-2
TGTGCCACCAGTTCGGCTAGGACTTCTAACTATGGCTACACCTTC
CATSSARTSNYGYTF
>.|.|TRBV7-6|TRBJ2-1
TGTGCCAGCAGCTTATGGGGAGACCCCTACAATGAGCAGTTCTTC
CASSLWGDPYNEQFF
>.|.|TRBV25-1|TRBJ1-2
TGTGCCCTCGGCAAGACAGTTTATGGCTACACCTTC
CALGKTVYGYTF
>TRBD2|few|TRBV5-1|TRBJ2-1
TGCGCCAGCAGGACTAGCGGGGGGGCTGGGAATGAGCAGTTCTTC
CASRTSGGAGNEQFF
>.|many|TRBV6-5|TRBJ1-5
TGTGCCAGCAGTTACGCGGCGTCCAATCAGCCCCAGCATTTT
CASSYAASNQPQHF
>.|many|TRBV12-3/TRBV12-4|TRBJ1-6
TGTGCCAGCAGTTTTGTCCCCCCTCAGGGTAATTCACCCCTCCACTTT
CASSFVPPQGNSPLHF